The clone carrying this T cell receptor (beta chain) was picked up many times. Its antigen is not identified. CDR3 length: 13 amino acids. V lost 8 bases and J 2 bases, leaving 10 bases between the germline ends. TCRdb reprocessed the 5' RACE reads via MiXCR and lists one record per CDR3 protein. The sample lists about 130,000 distinct CDR3 sequences; over 6.5% were seen once. These data come from a study of CD8 T cells in ankylosing spondylitis. Study findings and constraints: Disease-linked clones reportedly concentrated significantly in matched ankylosing spondylitis synovial fluid.

Sequenced material: blood, either unsorted or a sorted T cell fraction (not recorded which). This TCR was recovered from a male donor with ankylosing spondylitis or in good health (not recorded which). This chain connects TRBV12-3 or TRBV12-4 to TRBJ1-3; perhaps TRBD1 as D (5 bases). The CDR3 protein is CASADTTGNTIYF. In DNA, the CDR3 is TGTGCCAGCGCGGACACTACTGGAAACACCATATATTTT.